Presented here are 20 T cell receptor beta chains from one specimen sequenced in a study of blood T cell repertoires in COVID-19. Sequencing used immunoSEQ multiplex PCR; TCRdb keeps in-frame clones, though not all of them. The data contain approximately 230,000 clones, around 90% of them singletons. The sample was PBMCs or T cells enriched from blood (not recorded which). These receptors were collected from a woman aged 25 to 39 with acute COVID-19.

CDR3 DNA sequence: TGTGCCAGCAGCGAACGACTAGCGGGAGCCTACACGCGGGTCAATGAGCAGTTCTTC. Its protein product is CASSERLAGAYTRVNEQFF. This chain connects TRBV9 to TRBJ2-1; 12 bases agree with TRBD2. V dropped 3 bases and J dropped 6; count of bases not matched to a gene: 16. Germline-derived CDR1 and CDR2 are SGDLS and YYNGEE. This CDR3 is built from 19 residues.

The V call is TRBV4-2, the J call TRBJ2-3; 11 positions match TRBD2. The CDR3 length is 16 residues. Germline V gene data show CDR1 as LGHNA and CDR2 as YNFKEQ. Trimming took 3 bases from V and 2 from J; bases not matched to a gene: 4. CDR3 in amino acids: CASSQGTSGNTDTQYF. Here the CDR3 DNA reads TGTGCCAGCAGCCAGGGGACTAGCGGTAACACAGATACGCAGTATTTT.

The V and J genes are TRBV4-1 and TRBJ1-4; a possible D gene is TRBD1 (5 bases). Germline V gives CDR1 MGHRA, CDR2 YSYEKL. The CDR3 has 17 amino acids. The germline V and J ends were trimmed by 0 bases and 0 bases, with 11 bases remaining between them. CDR3 amino acids: CASSQEGAAATNEKLFF. CDR3 sequence (DNA): TGCGCCAGCAGCCAAGAAGGGGCCGCCGCAACTAATGAAAAACTGTTTTTT.

The V and J genes are TRBV7-9 and TRBJ1-2; possibly TRBD1 for D (5 bases). The germline V gene has CDR1 SEHNR and CDR2 FQNEAQ (reference sequence). This CDR3 spans 17 amino acids. Deletions cut 1 base from V and 1 base from J, with 16 bases between. CDR3 sequence (DNA): TGTGCCAGCAGCTTAGTACCGGAGGAGGGGTTTAACTATGGCTACACCTTC. This encodes CASSLVPEEGFNYGYTF.

The chain combines TRBV5-6 with TRBJ2-7; unclear D gene. The CDR3 runs 13 residues. Germline assignment: CDR1 SGHDT and CDR2 YYEEEE. V lost 1 base and J 1 base, leaving 6 bases between the germline ends. CDR3 DNA: TGTGCCAGCAGCTTGCGAGAATCCTACGAGCAGTACTTC. This translates into CASSLRESYEQYF.

In DNA form, the CDR3 reads TGTGCCAGCAGCTTAGGTCTAGCTCGAGATACGCAGTATTTT. It is translated as CASSLGLARDTQYF. The rearrangement joins TRBV7-9 to TRBJ2-3; D perhaps matches TRBD2 (5 bases). The CDR3 runs 14 residues. The germline V gene has CDR1 SEHNR and CDR2 FQNEAQ (reference sequence). V dropped 1 base and J dropped 5 bases, with 10 bases sitting between them.

This chain joins TRBV2 and TRBJ1-4; D call uncertain. The V and J ends lost 6 bases and 8 bases respectively, with 22 bases between them. CDR1 is SNHLY, CDR2 FYNNEI, per germline. This CDR3 has 16 amino acids. The CDR3: CASRDRTGTVREKLFF. The DNA for the CDR3 is TGTGCCAGCAGGGACCGTACGGGAACGGTCCGGGAAAAACTGTTTTTT.

The chain links TRBV4-1 to TRBJ2-1, with TRBD1 matching 11 bases. The CDR3 is 15 residues long. Germline CDR1 reads MGHRA; CDR2 reads YSYEKL. After removal of 4 bases from V and 4 bases from J, the junction contained 3 bases not matched to a gene. For the CDR3, the DNA is TGCGCCAGCAGCCGGACAGGGGGCGAATACAATGAGCAGTTCTTC. Its protein product is CASSRTGGEYNEQFF.

The chain links TRBV6-5 to TRBJ1-2, with 10 bases lining up with TRBD1. From germline, CDR1 is MNHEY and CDR2 SVGAGI. The V gene end was trimmed by 6 bases and the J gene end by 4 bases; junction bases not matched to a gene: 5. CDR3 length: 14 residues. The CDR3 DNA reads TGTGCCAGCAGGCCGACAGGGGGCAGCTATGGCTACACCTTC. Amino acids: CASRPTGGSYGYTF.

The chain uses TRBV25-1 and TRBJ2-5, with D possibly TRBD1 on 7 matching bases. Trimming cost V 2 bases and J 9 bases, with 22 bases left between them. This CDR3 contains 16 residues. CDR1 and CDR2 (germline): MGHDK, SYGVNS. DNA of the CDR3: TGTGCCAGCAGTGAACTTGGAGGGGGCGAGAGGGTCGCCCAGTACTTC. This sequence encodes CASSELGGGERVAQYF.

This chain uses TRBV12-5 with TRBJ2-3; maybe TRBD2 (7 bases). Per germline, CDR1 LGHNT and CDR2 FRNRAP. V was clipped by 5 bases and J by 2 bases, with 23 bases between them. The CDR3 is made up of 18 amino acids. The CDR3: CASGPFSLGGTHTDTQYF. DNA for the CDR3: TGTGCTAGTGGTCCCTTTTCCTTGGGGGGGACACACACAGATACGCAGTATTTT.

The chain links TRBV7-9 to TRBJ2-1; D is perhaps TRBD2 (6 bases). The CDR3 totals 15 residues. CDR1 is SEHNR, CDR2 FQNEAQ, per germline (reference sequence). V gave up 0 bases and J gave up 7 bases, with 13 bases separating them. As DNA, the CDR3 is TGTGCCAGCAGCTTAGCGCGCGGGGAATGGAATGAGCAGTTCTTC. Translated, it gives CASSLARGEWNEQFF.

The genes are TRBV25-1 and TRBJ1-1; D is unresolved. The length of the CDR3 is 12 residues. V dropped 7 bases and J dropped 10 bases, with 16 bases sitting between them. Looked up from germline, CDR1 is MGHDK and CDR2 is SYGVNS. CDR3 coding DNA: TGTGCCAGCATAGCCCCTGGCCGGCTAGCTTTCTTT. This translates into CASIAPGRLAFF.

The sample holds a few counts of this clone. The chain joins TRBV28 to TRBJ1-3; D gene ambiguous. CDR1 and CDR2 from the germline V gene are MDHEN and SYDVKM. V was trimmed by 8 bases and J by 2 bases, leaving 10 bases between them. The length of the CDR3 is 13 residues. This CDR3 is CASVRPAGNTIYF. The CDR3 DNA reads TGTGCCAGCGTGCGTCCTGCTGGAAACACCATATATTTT.

The chain joins TRBV29-1 to TRBJ2-1, with TRBD2 identical over 9 bases. Germline CDR1 reads SQVTM; CDR2 reads ANQGSEA. The ends lost 5 bases at V and 9 bases at J; junction bases unmatched: 2. CDR3 length equals 11 residues. CDR3 DNA: TGCAGCGTTCTAGCGGGACGTGAGCAGTTCTTC. Translated: CSVLAGREQFF.

The chain has TRBV7-9 and TRBJ2-2; 7 bases align to TRBD1. The J segment lost 4 bases and the V segment lost 4 bases, leaving 6 bases of the junction unmatched. Germline V lookup: CDR1 SEHNR, CDR2 FQNEAQ (reference sequence). This CDR3 contains 15 residues. CDR3 amino acids: CASSSSGGSTGELFF. CDR3 nucleotide sequence: TGTGCCAGCAGCTCATCAGGGGGAAGCACCGGGGAGCTGTTTTTT.

The V and J genes are TRBV28 and TRBJ1-6, with D tentatively TRBD1 (5 bases). The CDR3 is 16 residues long. The germline V gene has CDR1 MDHEN and CDR2 SYDVKM. Trimming removed 2 bases from V and 14 bases from J, with 22 bases in between. The CDR3 reads CASSLVFRKRLGALHF. The CDR3 DNA follows: TGTGCCAGCAGTTTAGTATTTCGAAAAAGGTTAGGGGCCCTCCACTTT. The whole variable domain, filled in from reference TRBV28 and TRBJ1-6, reads DVKVTQSSRYLVKRTGEKVFLECVQDMDHENMFWYRQDPGLGLRLIYFSYDVKMKEKGDIPEGYSVSREKKERFSLILESASTNQTSMYLCASSLVFRKRLGALHFGNGTRLTVT.

In this sample, this clone turned up once. The chain employs TRBV9 and TRBJ2-2; possibly TRBD1 for D (5 bases). V was pared by 5 bases and J by 6 bases, with 8 bases between. CDR1 is SGDLS, CDR2 YYNGEE, per germline. The CDR3 loop spans 12 amino acids. The CDR3 coding sequence is TGTGCCAGCAGGCAGGGTGCCGGGGAGCTGTTTTTT. This translates into CASRQGAGELFF.

The CDR3 nucleotides read TGCAGCGTCCTGGGACAGGGCGAAGAGACCCAGTACTTC. This sequence encodes CSVLGQGEETQYF. The chain joins TRBV29-1 to TRBJ2-5, with 9 bases fitting TRBD1. CDR1 and CDR2 from the germline V gene are SQVTM and ANQGSEA. The CDR3 totals 13 residues. Trimming took 6 bases from V and 3 from J; bases not matched to a gene: 5.

The chain joins TRBV3-1 (or the pseudogene TRBV3-2) to TRBJ2-2; 7 nucleotides agree with TRBD2. Unmatched junction bases numbered 13, after V lost 0 bases and J lost 6 bases. The CDR3 length is 18 residues. Germline V gene data show CDR1 as LGHDT and CDR2 as YNNKEL (reference sequence). CDR3 nucleotides: TGTGCCAGCAGCCAAGATCTGATAGGACTAGGAGGTGCCGGGGAGCTGTTTTTT. Encoded protein: CASSQDLIGLGGAGELFF.